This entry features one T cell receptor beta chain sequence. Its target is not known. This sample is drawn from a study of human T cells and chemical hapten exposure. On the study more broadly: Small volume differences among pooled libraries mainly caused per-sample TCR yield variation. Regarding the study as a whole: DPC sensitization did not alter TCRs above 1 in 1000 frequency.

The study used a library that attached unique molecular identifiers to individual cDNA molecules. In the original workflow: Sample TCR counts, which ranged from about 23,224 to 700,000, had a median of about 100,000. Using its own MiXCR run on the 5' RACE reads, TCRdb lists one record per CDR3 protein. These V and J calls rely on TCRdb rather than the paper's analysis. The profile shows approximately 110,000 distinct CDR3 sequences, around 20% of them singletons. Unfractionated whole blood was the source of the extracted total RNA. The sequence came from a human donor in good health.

The CDR3 coding sequence is TGTGCCAGCAGCCAAGACTGGGGCACAGATACGCAGTATTTT. Translating gives CASSQDWGTDTQYF. The V gene is TRBV14, the J gene TRBJ2-3; D is unclear. Germline lookup yields CDR1 SGHDN and CDR2 FVKESK. Trimming left V 0 bases short and J 1 base short, with 5 bases between. This CDR3 is 14 amino acids long. Drawing the rest from reference TRBV14 and TRBJ2-3, the complete variable domain is EAGVTQFPSHSVIEKGQTVTLRCDPISGHDNLYWYRRVMGKEIKFLLHFVKESKQDESGMPNNRFLAERTGGTYSTLKVQPAELEDSGVYFCASSQDWGTDTQYFGPGTRLTVL.